This T cell receptor beta chain stems from a study of T-cell reconstitution after alpha-beta-depleted transplantation in children. Whole-study results and caveats: Newly generated T cells supplied most T-cell counts and diversity one year post-transplant. At around two months after transplant, the alpha-beta T cells were reportedly derived from several hundred expanded clones that came from non-depleted graft cells. The high TCRbeta diversity at day 60 in some patients came from surviving recipient T cells and thymic progenitors.

This clonotype was counted only a few times. The target antigen is unknown. Unique molecular identifiers were incorporated when the TCRbeta library was constructed. Using its own MiXCR run on the PCR reads, TCRdb lists one record per CDR3 protein. This sample has approximately 500,000 distinct CDR3 sequences, with roughly 27% found just once. The CDR3 extends over 15 amino acids. Trimming took off 0 bases at V and 4 bases at J, with 15 bases between the two ends. Per the germline V gene, CDR1 is DFQATT and CDR2 is SNEGSKA (reference sequence). The source material was PBMCs, sampled before TCRalphabeta/CD19-depleted stem cell transplant. The V gene is TRBV20-1, the J gene TRBJ2-5, with D possibly being TRBD2 (6 bases). This TCR came from a boy in the first two years of life with Wiskott-Aldrich syndrome, due to receive a stem cell transplant. CDR3 loop: CSARDYVRGIETQYF. CDR3 bases: TGCAGTGCTAGAGATTACGTACGGGGGATAGAGACCCAGTACTTC.